A single sample is the source of the 22 T cell receptor beta chains below, sequenced in a study of T cell clonality in common variable immunodeficiency. Study-level points and caveats: Common variable immunodeficiency TCR beta sequences reportedly had fewer deletions and N-nucleotide insertions.

Their target antigens are unknown. Data came from immunoSEQ multiplex PCR; TCRdb stores just in-frame clones and leaves some out. The sample presents roughly 14,000 clones, none singletons. Input material: peripheral blood mononuclear cells. Receptor source: a human donor with common variable immunodeficiency.

The sample holds a few counts of this clone. The CDR3 extends 3 residues past the end of the read, so its final part is completed from the germline J gene. The rearrangement joins TRBV7-9 to TRBJ2-2; no reliable D call. From germline, CDR1 is SEHNR and CDR2 FQNEAQ (reference sequence). Trimming shortened V by 4 bases and J by 4 bases, and 13 bases separated the two germline ends. This CDR3 is built from 15 residues. CDR3 amino acids: CASSSQVTSTGELFF. The DNA read from the CDR3 is TGTGCCAGCAGCTCGCAGGTCACCTCCACCGGGGAG.

This clone was seen repeatedly, ten times or more. Read data end 3 residues before the CDR3 end; the end is taken from the germline J gene. This rearrangement joins TRBV5-1 to TRBJ1-4; D call uncertain. Germline-derived CDR1 and CDR2 are SGHRS and YFSETQ. The CDR3 loop spans 14 amino acids. V was clipped by 0 bases and J by 8 bases, with 11 bases between them. CDR3 bases read: TGCGCCAGCAGCTTGGCGGGTAGAGGAGAAAAA. It yields the protein CASSLAGRGEK. The whole CDR3 protein is CASSLAGRGEKLFF. The full variable domain, completed using reference TRBV5-1 and TRBJ1-4, is KAGVTQTPRYLIKTRGQQVTLSCSPISGHRSVSWYQQTPGQGLQFLFEYFSETQRNKGNFPGRFSGRQFSNSRSEMNVSTLELGDSALYLCASSLAGRGEKLFFGSGTQLSVL.

This clone was seen more than once but under ten times. The CDR3 goes on 3 residues after the read ends, and that part is filled in from the germline J gene. The V gene is TRBV19, the J gene TRBJ2-1, with D hard to call. This CDR3 spans 12 amino acids. CDR1 LNHDA and CDR2 SQIVND come from the germline V gene (reference sequence). V gave up 5 bases and J gave up 6 bases, with 8 bases separating them. The DNA read from the CDR3 is TGTGCCAGTAGTGCACAGACCAATGAG. Encoded protein: CASSAQTNE. The complete CDR3 reads CASSAQTNEQFF.

This clone has a handful of counts. The read ends 3 residues early relative to the CDR3; the germline J gene fills the gap. V and J are TRBV7-9 and TRBJ2-3; D is uncertain. V was shortened by 5 bases and J by 1 base, with 10 bases between the two germline ends. The CDR3 has 14 amino acids. The germline V gene has CDR1 SEHNR and CDR2 FQNEAQ (reference sequence). CDR3 loop: CASSPPRRTDTQYF. CDR3 DNA (partial): TGTGCCAGCAGCCCTCCCAGGCGCACAGATACG.

This clone was detected only a few times. The read terminates 3 residues ahead of where the CDR3 ends, so the germline J gene completes it. V gene TRBV7-6 combines with J gene TRBJ1-2; the match to TRBD1 covers 7 bases. From germline, CDR1 is SGHVS and CDR2 FNYEAQ. The trim removed 5 bases at V and 7 bases at J, leaving 7 bases unmatched. CDR3 length equals 13 residues. Partial CDR3 DNA: TGTGCCAGCAGCCCGAGACAGGGCGCTGGC. Encoded protein: CASSPRQGAG. In full, the CDR3 reads CASSPRQGAGYTF.

This clone was seen more than once but under ten times. Read data end 3 residues before the CDR3 end; the end is taken from the germline J gene. The V call is TRBV7-9, the J call TRBJ2-7; 10 nucleotides match TRBD1. The J segment lost 4 bases and the V segment lost 5 bases, leaving 8 bases of the junction unmatched. Germline loops: CDR1 SEHNR, CDR2 FQNEAQ (reference sequence). This CDR3 contains 15 residues. CDR3 bases read: TGTGCCAGCAGCCCCGACAGGGGGCCCTTGTACGAG. Translating gives CASSPDRGPLYE. The entire CDR3 reads CASSPDRGPLYEQYF.

This clone was recorded a few times. Read sequence stops 3 residues before the CDR3 end, and the germline J gene provides the missing end. The chain links TRBV30 to TRBJ1-4; no clear D. Trimming left V 3 bases short and J 0 bases short, with 14 bases between. The CDR3 covers 16 residues. Germline CDR1 is GTSNPN and CDR2 is SVGIG (reference sequence). The part of the CDR3 DNA that was read is TGTGCCTGGAGCCAAGGTAGCCGGGCAACTAATGAAAAA. This sequence encodes CAWSQGSRATNEK. The full CDR3 sequence reads CAWSQGSRATNEKLFF.

This clone has at least ten counts. Sequencing ends 3 residues short of the CDR3 end; the germline J gene provides the rest. The V call is TRBV29-1, the J call TRBJ2-1; TRBD1 agrees at 7 bases. CDR1 and CDR2 from the germline V gene are SQVTM and ANQGSEA. The CDR3 has 14 amino acids. Losses at the gene ends were 2 bases for V and 3 bases for J; bases not matched to a gene: 4. The covered CDR3 bases are TGCAGCGTTGAACGGTGGACAGGCTACAATGAG. Protein: CSVERWTGYNE. The CDR3 as a whole reads CSVERWTGYNEQFF.

This clone was seen a few times. Sequencing ends 3 residues short of the CDR3 end; the germline J gene provides the rest. The chain employs TRBV7-2 and TRBJ2-7; D is unclear. Germline-derived CDR1 and CDR2 are SGHTA and FQGNSA. The CDR3 runs 14 residues. Trimming removed 1 base at V and 3 bases at J, with 10 bases between. The chain's CDR3 is CASSLGPASYEQYF. The DNA read from the CDR3 is TGTGCCAGCAGCTTAGGGCCCGCAAGCTACGAG.

This clone was seen a few times. The missing CDR3 end, 3 residues past where the read stops, is filled in from the germline J gene. The gene calls are TRBV19 and TRBJ2-7; D might be TRBD1 (6 bases). Germline V gene sequence: CDR1 LNHDA, CDR2 SQIVND (reference sequence). Trimming shortened V by 4 bases and J by 4 bases, and 11 bases separated the two germline ends. This CDR3 contains 13 residues. CDR3 DNA (partial): TGTGCCAGTAGTACCCTGGACAGATACGAG. Translating it yields CASSTLDRYE. In full, the CDR3 reads CASSTLDRYEQYF.

This clone was observed a handful of times. The read ends 3 residues before the CDR3 terminus; that terminus is restored from the germline J gene. The genes are TRBV18 and TRBJ2-5; TRBD2 matches at 8 bases. The CDR3 consists of 18 residues. CDR1 is KGHSH and CDR2 is LQKENI in the germline V gene. The V and J ends lost 4 bases and 5 bases, in that order; junction bases with no gene match: 18. CDR3 protein: CASSLTPPAGALRETQYF. The sequenced CDR3 bases are TGTGCCAGCTCACTTACTCCTCCAGCGGGGGCCCTCCGGGAGACC. The full variable domain, in which reference TRBV18 and TRBJ2-5 provide the parts outside the CDR3, is NAGVMQNPRHLVRRRGQEARLRCSPMKGHSHVYWYRQLPEEGLKFMVYLQKENIIDESGMPKERFSAEFPKEGPSILRIQQVVRGDSAAYFCASSLTPPAGALRETQYFGPGTRLLVL.

This clone was counted a few times. The chain's CDR3 is CASSIRTESYEQYF. The DNA read from the CDR3 is TGTGCCAGTAGTATACGGACAGAGTCCTACGAG. V and J are TRBV19 and TRBJ2-7; D is possibly TRBD1 (6 bases). The CDR3 is cut off 3 residues early in the read; its end comes from the germline J gene. V was clipped by 2 bases and J by 1 base, with 9 bases between them. CDR1 LNHDA and CDR2 SQIVND come from the germline V gene (reference sequence). The CDR3 is made up of 14 amino acids.

This clone turned up a few times. The CDR3 goes on 3 residues after the read ends, and that part is filled in from the germline J gene. V gene TRBV6-2 or TRBV6-3 combines with J gene TRBJ2-7; TRBD2 agrees at 8 bases. CDR3 length: 14 residues. Germline V lookup: CDR1 MNHEY, CDR2 SVGEGT. After removal of 5 bases from V and 0 bases from J, the junction contained 3 bases not matched to a gene. The sequenced CDR3 bases are TGTGCCAGCAGTCTAACTAGCGGCTCCTACGAG. This encodes CASSLTSGSYE. In full, the CDR3 is CASSLTSGSYEQYF.

Note on this clone: The read terminates 3 residues ahead of where the CDR3 ends, so the germline J gene completes it. The rearrangement joins TRBV7-9 to TRBJ2-5; D perhaps matches TRBD2 (6 bases). CDR1 is SEHNR and CDR2 is FQNEAQ in the germline V gene (reference sequence). CDR3 size: 15 residues. The ends were cut back, 7 bases at V and 5 bases at J, with 20 bases in the middle. CDR3 amino acids: CASTDGGARRETQYF. CDR3 DNA, as far as it was read: TGTGCCAGCACGGACGGCGGGGCAAGGCGGGAGACC. The full variable domain, rest sourced from reference TRBV7-9 and TRBJ2-5, is DTGVSQNPRHKITKRGQNVTFRCDPISEHNRLYWYRQTLGQGPEFLTYFQNEAQLEKSRLLSDRFSAERPKGSFSTLEIQRTEQGDSAMYLCASTDGGARRETQYFGPGTRLLVL.

The sample holds a few counts of this clone. Sequencing ends 3 residues short of the CDR3 end; the germline J gene provides the rest. The rearrangement links TRBV19 to TRBJ2-7; TRBD1 matches at 10 bases. V was clipped by 10 bases and J by 3 bases; unmatched bases: 6. The CDR3 spans 13 residues. Germline CDR1 LNHDA, CDR2 SQIVND (reference sequence). The sequenced part of the CDR3 DNA is TGTGCCACCCGGGACAGGGGAGGCTACGAG. It is translated as CATRDRGGYE. The complete CDR3 protein is CATRDRGGYEQYF.

This clone was counted a few times. The CDR3 extends 3 residues past the end of the read, so its final part is completed from the germline J gene. The chain carries TRBV7-8 and TRBJ1-2; 9 bases are a match to TRBD1. The V gene's germline CDR1 is SGHVS and CDR2 FQNEAQ. Losses at the gene ends were 4 bases for V and 5 bases for J; bases not matched to a gene: 2. The CDR3 loop spans 13 amino acids. The CDR3: CASSWDREYGYTF. The sequenced CDR3 bases are TGTGCCAGCAGCTGGGACAGGGAATATGGC.

The CDR3: CASSPNAAALTYEQYF. Partial CDR3 DNA: TGTGCCAGCTCACCTAACGCGGCAGCCTTAACCTACGAG. The rearrangement uses TRBV18 and TRBJ2-7, with unresolved D. The CDR3 end lies 3 residues beyond the end of the read and is filled in from the germline J gene. The length of the CDR3 is 16 residues. The germline V gene has CDR1 KGHSH and CDR2 LQKENI. Deletions cut 3 bases from V and 2 bases from J, with 17 bases between.

As to this clone: The DNA ends 3 residues before the CDR3 does, and the rest of the CDR3 is filled in from the germline J gene. This chain uses TRBV7-2 with TRBJ1-2; D is ambiguous. This CDR3 has 12 amino acids. Trimming removed 1 base from V and 4 bases from J, with 4 bases in between. Per the germline V gene, CDR1 is SGHTA and CDR2 is FQGNSA. The CDR3 is CASSLGLYGYTF. Incomplete CDR3 DNA: TGTGCCAGCAGCTTAGGGCTCTATGGC.

This clone turned up a few times. The CDR3 goes on 3 residues after the read ends, and that part is filled in from the germline J gene. The rearrangement joins TRBV7-2 to TRBJ2-1, with 7 bases that match TRBD2. Germline CDR1 reads SGHTA; CDR2 reads FQGNSA. The CDR3 has 15 amino acids. The V gene end was trimmed by 10 bases and the J gene end by 2 bases; junction bases not matched to a gene: 11. The CDR3 is CAIRGSGLAYNEQFF. The CDR3 DNA, read in part, is TGTGCCATCCGGGGTTCAGGACTAGCCTACAATGAG.

This clone was seen only a few times. The read is 3 residues too short to cover the CDR3 end, so that end is filled in from the germline J gene. The J gene is TRBJ2-5, the V gene TRBV13; D is unclear. The CDR3 is made up of 15 amino acids. From germline, CDR1 is PRHDT and CDR2 FYEKMQ (reference sequence). V lost 1 base and J lost 2, with 11 bases in between. CDR3 DNA, as far as it was read: TGTGCCAGCAGCTTAGTTATCACCGGTCAAGAGACC. Translated, it gives CASSLVITGQET. The entire CDR3 protein is CASSLVITGQETQYF.

This clone was detected a few times. The read ends 3 residues early relative to the CDR3; the germline J gene fills the gap. This sequence joins TRBV7-6 and TRBJ1-1; 9 bases match TRBD1. CDR1 is SGHVS, CDR2 FNYEAQ, per germline. This CDR3 is 14 amino acids long. Incomplete CDR3 DNA: TGTGCCAGCAGCCCCCGGGACAGGGTAAGGGAA. As protein: CASSPRDRVRE. The CDR3 reads in full as CASSPRDRVREAFF.

This clone is medium-sized in the sample. With the read ending 3 residues before the CDR3 end, the germline J gene is used to fill in that end. The V and J genes are TRBV7-2 and TRBJ2-3; 8 bases line up with TRBD1. This CDR3 is 14 amino acids long. With V trimmed by 3 bases and J by 5 bases, 4 bases remained unmatched. Germline V lookup: CDR1 SGHTA, CDR2 FQGNSA. Incomplete CDR3 DNA: TGTGCCAGCAGCTTCCGGGACAGGAAAGATACG. Translated: CASSFRDRKDT. The whole CDR3 protein is CASSFRDRKDTQYF.